The T cell receptor beta chain described here comes from a study of blood T cell repertoires in COVID-19. The wider study: COVID-19 samples from acute and convalescent phases originated in the United States, Italy and Spain.

Profiling relied on immunoSEQ multiplex PCR, and the TCRdb table lists in-frame clones only, not all of them. The sample consists of around 130,000 clones, roughly 72% of them appearing once. The CDR3 has 15 amino acids. V was shortened by 3 bases and J by 0 bases, with 8 bases between the two germline ends. Germline values: CDR1 LGHNA, CDR2 YNFKEQ. The J gene is TRBJ1-4, the V gene TRBV4-2, with D maybe TRBD1 (5 bases). This sequence originates from a human donor in a cohort sampled during active COVID-19. Specimen: peripheral blood. The CDR3 DNA sequence: TGTGCCAGCAGCCAGACAGCCTCAACTAATGAAAAACTGTTTTTT. Its translation is CASSQTASTNEKLFF.